The table lists the clone carrying this TCR beta chain with a count of one. This entry belongs to a study of control samples from healthy donors and cancer patients. V shed 7 bases and J 6 bases; nucleotides not matched to a gene: 11. The germline gives CDR1 SEHNR, CDR2 FQNEAQ (reference sequence). The length of the CDR3 is 14 residues. The table came from immunoSEQ multiplex PCR; TCRdb's copy has only in-frame clones and leaves some out. The sample shows about 120,000 clones, just under 90% of them seen only once. Source material: blood. The sequence came from a young man in good health. The rearrangement links TRBV7-9 to TRBJ1-1; 7 bases are a match to TRBD1. CDR3 in amino acids: CASTTGQAGAEAFF. CDR3 in DNA: TGTGCCAGCACCACAGGACAGGCGGGGGCTGAAGCTTTCTTT.